This paragraph covers one T cell receptor beta chain sequence. Its target is not known. This record comes from a study of blood T cells in healthy people across ages. Study results and limitations: The diversity estimates, figures obtained from one million T cells, were considered underestimates.

The CDR3 runs 11 residues. CDR1 is SGHRS, CDR2 YFSETQ, per germline. V was pared by 3 bases and J by 11 bases, with 11 bases between. Primed by a sample-barcoded 5' primer and a J-beta primer mix, a second PCR proceeded for about 6 to 11 cycles. TCRdb re-derived calls from the 5' RACE reads in MiXCR, one entry per CDR3 protein. The sample consists of some 690,000 distinct CDR3 sequences, around a fifth of them appearing once. The chain combines TRBV5-1 with TRBJ1-1, with D uncertain. The source of this sequence is a man in his 70s in good health. The sample was blood. CDR3 protein: CASSSSGPAFF. DNA of the CDR3: TGCGCCAGCAGCTCCTCCGGGCCCGCTTTCTTT.